This entry is about one T cell receptor (beta chain). The target antigen is unknown. This entry is derived from a study of T cells after posttransplantation cyclophosphamide. Whole-study results and caveats: Recipient CMV seropositivity and CMV reactivation strongly tracked TRB clonality.

TCRdb's table, derived via immunoSEQ multiplex PCR, lists solely in-frame clones and lacks some. The profile shows some 27,000 clones, 86% of them singletons. This CDR3 region has 16 residues. V trimming: 8 bases; J trimming: 0 bases; junction bases outside the gene matches: 4. CDR1 is SEHNR, CDR2 FQNEAQ, per germline (reference sequence). The genes are TRBV7-9 and TRBJ2-1; 13 positions agree with TRBD2. The source is a man aged 45 to 65. Sequenced sample: PBMCs. The CDR3 protein is CASGTSGVYSYNEQFF. Here the CDR3 DNA reads TGTGCCAGCGGGACTAGCGGGGTGTACTCCTACAATGAGCAGTTCTTC.